The 22 T cell receptor beta chains below come from one sample, sequenced in a study of CD8 T cells in ankylosing spondylitis. Via MiXCR, TCRdb re-called the 5' RACE reads, giving one row per CDR3 protein. The sample includes 130,000 or so distinct CDR3 sequences, roughly 7.3% seen only once; the top ten take 12%. The sample comprised blood, either unsorted or a sorted T cell fraction (not recorded which). Receptors were obtained from a male donor with ankylosing spondylitis or in good health (not recorded which).

Ten or more counts support this clonotype. This CDR3 is CASSPLSGGGDTQYF. The CDR3 DNA sequence: TGTGCCAGCAGCCCCCTGTCGGGGGGTGGTGATACGCAGTATTTT. V and J are TRBV7-3 and TRBJ2-3, with 7 nucleotides matching TRBD2. The length of the CDR3 is 15 residues. Per the germline V gene, CDR1 is SGHTA and CDR2 is FQGTGA. After removal of 5 bases from V and 6 bases from J, the junction contained 11 bases not matched to a gene.

This clonotype was seen ten or more times. The chain carries TRBV12-3 or TRBV12-4 and TRBJ1-2, with D possibly being TRBD1 (6 bases). V gave up 8 bases and J gave up 1 base, with 26 bases separating them. The length of the CDR3 is 18 residues. CDR3 nucleotide sequence: TGTGCCAGCGACGGGACTTATGAAACAGGGTTCAGTAACTATGGCTACACCTTC. Translation: CASDGTYETGFSNYGYTF.

At least ten counts were recorded for this clonotype. This chain links TRBV9 with TRBJ1-1; possible D gene TRBD1, 5 bases. The V gene lost 4 bases and the J gene lost 1 base, with 11 bases spanning the gap. Germline CDR1 reads SGDLS; CDR2 reads YYNGEE. The CDR3 loop spans 14 amino acids. The CDR3 nucleotides are TGTGCCAGCAGCCAGGGATACAGGAACACTGAAGCTTTCTTT. Translating gives CASSQGYRNTEAFF.

This clonotype occurred many times. The CDR3 DNA reads TGCGCCAGCAGCATCCAGGGGGAAGAGACCCAGTACTTC. This sequence encodes CASSIQGEETQYF. The J gene is TRBJ2-5, the V gene TRBV5-1; TRBD1 matches 7 bases. There are 13 residues in the CDR3. Per germline, CDR1 SGHRS and CDR2 YFSETQ. Trimming at V came to 4 bases and at J to 3 bases, leaving 3 bases not matched to a gene.

This clonotype has a count of ten or more. This sequence joins TRBV5-1 and TRBJ2-5; maybe TRBD1 (6 bases). The CDR3 is 16 amino acids. Germline CDR1 reads SGHRS; CDR2 reads YFSETQ. V was clipped by 2 bases and J by 1 base, with 15 bases between them. This chain's CDR3 is CASSFIGGTLQETQYF. The CDR3, as DNA: TGCGCCAGCAGCTTCATAGGGGGAACCCTCCAAGAGACCCAGTACTTC.

This clonotype appeared a few times. This rearrangement joins TRBV7-7 to TRBJ2-5; 13 nucleotides align to TRBD2. CDR1 and CDR2 from the germline V gene are SSHAT and FNYEAQ (reference sequence). Trimming cost V 5 bases and J 1 base; bases outside gene matches: 4. The CDR3 spans 16 residues. The chain's CDR3 is CASSPGLAGAQETQYF. In nucleotides, the CDR3 is TGTGCCAGCAGCCCAGGACTAGCGGGGGCCCAAGAGACCCAGTACTTC.

The sample holds many counts of this clonotype. V is TRBV24-1 and J is TRBJ2-3; 7 bases align to TRBD2. V lost 5 bases to trimming and J lost 5 bases; unmatched junction nucleotides: 6. Germline values: CDR1 KGHDR, CDR2 SFDVKD. The CDR3 has 14 residues. CDR3 residues: CATSGGGNQDTQYF. In DNA, the CDR3 is TGTGCCACCAGTGGGGGGGGTAATCAAGATACGCAGTATTTT.

This clonotype was observed at least ten times. The chain is built from TRBV20-1 and TRBJ2-5; 8 bases fit TRBD2. From germline, CDR1 is DFQATT and CDR2 SNEGSKA (reference sequence). Trimming at V came to 8 bases and at J to 0 bases, leaving 2 bases not matched to a gene. The CDR3 spans 12 residues. The CDR3 region is CSRGGYQETQYF. DNA for the CDR3: TGCAGTCGGGGGGGGTACCAAGAGACCCAGTACTTC.

This clonotype was recorded many times. The chain joins TRBV20-1 to TRBJ2-1; 9 bases align to TRBD2. Per germline, CDR1 DFQATT and CDR2 SNEGSKA (reference sequence). The J segment lost 7 bases and the V segment lost 6 bases, leaving 10 bases of the junction unmatched. The CDR3 length is 14 residues. Written as DNA, the CDR3 is TGCAGTGCGCGGGCGGGGACTAGCCTTAATGAGCAGTTCTTC. The encoded protein is CSARAGTSLNEQFF.

This clonotype was detected a few times. V and J are TRBV10-3 and TRBJ1-1; D is undetermined. Germline lookup yields CDR1 ENHRY and CDR2 SYGVKD. CDR3 size: 14 residues. Trimming shortened V by 2 bases and J by 3 bases, and 10 bases separated the two germline ends. Here the CDR3 DNA reads TGTGCCATCAGTGAGGGGGAGGCGTACACTGAAGCTTTCTTT. It specifies CAISEGEAYTEAFF.

This clonotype appeared many times. This chain joins TRBV11-2 and TRBJ2-1; 9 bases align to TRBD2. After removal of 2 bases from V and 4 bases from J, the junction contained 18 bases not matched to a gene. Germline V gene data show CDR1 as SGHAT and CDR2 as FQNNGV. This CDR3 is built from 20 residues. In DNA, the CDR3 is TGTGCCAGCAGCTTATCCTCTAGTAGCGGGAGTGGGGGACCATACAATGAGCAGTTCTTC. This translates into CASSLSSSSGSGGPYNEQFF.

This clonotype was seen repeatedly, ten times or more. The gene calls are TRBV3-1 and TRBJ2-1, with TRBD2 as a possible D gene (6 bases). Germline loops: CDR1 LGHDT, CDR2 YNNKEL (reference sequence). The CDR3 has 15 residues. Between the trimmed V and J ends, which lost 4 bases and 4 bases, there was a span of 14 bases. CDR3 DNA sequence: TGTGCCAGCAGCCCTATGGAGGGTCCATACAATGAGCAGTTCTTC. Its translation: CASSPMEGPYNEQFF.

The genes are TRBV2 and TRBJ2-7; TRBD1 matches at 9 bases. Germline trimming cut 7 bases from V and 5 bases from J; bases unmatched to any gene: 6. The CDR3 loop spans 13 amino acids. CDR1 is SNHLY, CDR2 FYNNEI, per germline. The CDR3 loop reads CASTGTGFDEQYF. The CDR3 nucleotides read TGTGCCAGCACAGGGACAGGGTTCGACGAGCAGTACTTC. Together with reference TRBV2 and TRBJ2-7, the CDR3 gives the full variable domain: EPEVTQTPSHQVTQMGQEVILRCVPISNHLYFYWYRQILGQKVEFLVSFYNNEISEKSEIFDDQFSVERPDGSNFTLKIRSTKLEDSAMYFCASTGTGFDEQYFGPGTRLTVT.

As concerns this clonotype: An end of the junction differs from the germline gene, which may be a read error. The chain combines TRBV20-1 with TRBJ2-1; D is possibly TRBD1 or TRBD2 (5 bases each). The CDR3 totals 17 residues. Germline lookup yields CDR1 DFQATT and CDR2 SNEGSKA (reference sequence). The CDR3 reads CCAEGRWQDRSYNEQFF. The CDR3, as DNA: TGCTGTGCCGAGGGACGGTGGCAGGATCGGTCCTACAATGAGCAGTTCTTC.

This clonotype was seen many times. The rearrangement links TRBV9 to TRBJ2-2, with TRBD2 identical over 7 bases. The CDR3 runs 16 residues. The J segment lost 5 bases and the V segment lost 4 bases, leaving 11 bases of the junction unmatched. CDR1 and CDR2 from the germline V gene are SGDLS and YYNGEE. This chain's CDR3 is CASSPPAGEETGELFF. The DNA of the CDR3 is TGTGCCAGCAGCCCCCCGGCGGGAGAAGAGACCGGGGAGCTGTTTTTT.

This clonotype was detected only a few times. The chain combines TRBV3-1 with TRBJ1-1; possibly TRBD1 for D (5 bases). Germline-derived CDR1 and CDR2 are LGHDT and YNNKEL (reference sequence). This CDR3 contains 14 residues. V lost 4 bases and J lost 4, with 13 bases in between. The CDR3 nucleotides read TGTGCCAGCAGCCCAGGACTCGGGGCCACTGAAGCTTTCTTT. Amino acids: CASSPGLGATEAFF. The whole variable domain, remainder taken from reference TRBV3-1 and TRBJ1-1, is DTAVSQTPKYLVTQMGNDKSIKCEQNLGHDTMYWYKQDSKKFLKIMFSYNNKELIINETVPNRFSPKSPDKAHLNLHINSLELGDSAVYFCASSPGLGATEAFFGQGTRLTVV.

This clonotype was observed many times. J is TRBJ2-3 and V is TRBV14; 9 nucleotides align to TRBD2. CDR1 is SGHDN, CDR2 FVKESK, per germline. The junction had 4 bases not matched to a gene; V was cut back by 0 bases and J by 9 bases. The CDR3 sequence is 14 residues long. CDR3 nucleotide sequence: TGTGCCAGCAGCCAAGATCTAACTAGCGGGACGCAGTATTTT. This gives the protein CASSQDLTSGTQYF.

This clonotype was picked up a small number of times. The V call is TRBV5-1, the J call TRBJ1-2, with D perhaps matching TRBD1 (5 bases). The CDR3 is 15 amino acids. CDR1 is SGHRS, CDR2 YFSETQ, per germline. V shed 5 bases and J shed 0 bases, with 14 bases lying between them. In DNA, the CDR3 is TGCGCCAGCAGGTCGAGTGGGGCAGCTAACTATGGCTACACCTTC. Protein product: CASRSSGAANYGYTF.

In its sample, this clonotype was seen many times. The chain combines TRBV7-8 with TRBJ1-4; 7 bases align to TRBD1. The germline V gene has CDR1 SGHVS and CDR2 FQNEAQ. The CDR3 length is 16 residues. V was pared by 5 bases and J by 0 bases, with 6 bases of the junction left unmatched. CDR3 nucleotides: TGTGCCAGCAGCCGACAGGGCGGTGCAACTAATGAAAAACTGTTTTTT. Translating it yields CASSRQGGATNEKLFF.

This clonotype was seen many times. The gene calls are TRBV7-2 and TRBJ1-1, with unresolved D. There are 15 residues in the CDR3. CDR1 is SGHTA, CDR2 FQGNSA, per germline. V lost 5 bases and J lost 4, with 17 bases in between. DNA for the CDR3: TGTGCCAGCAGCCCGTCGGTAGGGCGAGGCACTGAAGCTTTCTTT. It specifies CASSPSVGRGTEAFF.

This clonotype was observed many times. The rearrangement links TRBV3-1 to TRBJ2-5; TRBD1 matches at 8 bases. This CDR3 region has 16 residues. Germline lookup yields CDR1 LGHDT and CDR2 YNNKEL (reference sequence). With V trimmed by 0 bases and J by 5 bases, 8 bases remained unmatched. The CDR3 protein is CASSQDLTGGRETQYF. The DNA of the CDR3 is TGTGCCAGCAGCCAAGACTTAACAGGGGGGCGCGAGACCCAGTACTTC.

This clonotype was observed many times. CDR3 in amino acids: CASSFHDPGLAIEQFF. Here the CDR3 DNA reads TGTGCCAGCAGCTTTCACGACCCGGGACTAGCCATTGAGCAGTTCTTC. The chain carries TRBV7-8 and TRBJ2-1; 9 bases map to TRBD2. With V trimmed by 3 bases and J by 9 bases, 12 bases remained unmatched. This CDR3 has 16 amino acids. Germline V gene sequence: CDR1 SGHVS, CDR2 FQNEAQ.